One and the same sample provided the 14 T cell receptor beta chains below, sequenced in a study of liver allograft versus peripheral blood T cells. Study context: Liver transplant recipients had T cell receptor repertoires compared between transplanted liver and peripheral blood.

MiXCR, applied by TCRdb to the reads, yields one record per CDR3 protein. The data contain fewer than 2,000 distinct CDR3 sequences, about 15% of them singletons. The receptors derive from a human patient who had a liver transplant. Some T cells here may be from the graft donor.

This clonotype was observed a handful of times. This sequence joins TRBV2 and TRBJ1-1; D is perhaps TRBD1 (6 bases). Germline V lookup: CDR1 SNHLY, CDR2 FYNNEI. This CDR3 contains 15 residues. Trimming removed 6 bases from V and 0 bases from J, with 14 bases in between. Here the CDR3 DNA reads TGTGCCAGCAGCGGGGATCAGGGGATGAACACTGAAGCTTTCTTT. Translation gives CASSGDQGMNTEAFF.

This clonotype is judged large. The chain is built from TRBV6-5 and TRBJ1-2; perhaps TRBD1 as D (5 bases). Germline V lookup: CDR1 MNHEY, CDR2 SVGAGI. This CDR3 spans 14 amino acids. V was cut by 6 bases and J by 3 bases, with 14 bases left in between. The CDR3 spells CASSRNRGDYGYTF. The CDR3 bases are TGTGCCAGCAGCCGGAATCGGGGGGACTATGGCTACACCTTC.

This clonotype counts as medium-sized (0.01 to 0.1%). The rearrangement joins TRBV12-3 or TRBV12-4 to TRBJ1-6, with D unresolved. The CDR3 has 12 residues. V was shortened by 2 bases and J by 9 bases, with 5 bases between the two germline ends. Here the CDR3 reads CASSLQVSPLHF. The CDR3 DNA is TGTGCCAGCAGTTTACAGGTTTCACCCCTCCACTTT.

Judged by abundance, this clonotype is large (0.1 to 1%). The chain uses TRBV20-1 and TRBJ1-3; D unresolved. In germline, CDR1 is DFQATT, CDR2 SNEGSKA (reference sequence). V lost 3 bases and J 3 bases, leaving 15 bases between the germline ends. The CDR3 runs to 15 residues. The CDR3 region is CSARSAPVGGNTIYF. The CDR3 DNA follows: TGCAGTGCTAGGTCCGCGCCTGTTGGTGGAAACACCATATATTTT.

By sample fraction, this clonotype is medium-sized. The chain couples TRBV18 to TRBJ2-3, with D uncertain. CDR3 size: 13 residues. V lost 5 bases and J lost 0, with 6 bases in between. Germline lookup yields CDR1 KGHSH and CDR2 LQKENI. CDR3 sequence: CASSDSSTDTQYF. For the CDR3, the DNA is TGTGCCAGCTCAGACTCTAGCACAGATACGCAGTATTTT. Based on the CDR3 plus reference TRBV18 and TRBJ2-3, the full variable domain is NAGVMQNPRHLVRRRGQEARLRCSPMKGHSHVYWYRQLPEEGLKFMVYLQKENIIDESGMPKERFSAEFPKEGPSILRIQQVVRGDSAAYFCASSDSSTDTQYFGPGTRLTVL.

This clonotype is classed as medium-sized (0.01 to 0.1%). CDR3 DNA: TGTGCCAGCAGCCGCCTAAGAAGTGGCACTGAAGCTTTCTTT. Protein sequence: CASSRLRSGTEAFF. The J gene is TRBJ1-1, the V gene TRBV14; D is uncertain. The CDR3 extends over 14 amino acids. Trimming cost V 4 bases and J 4 bases, with 13 bases left between them. CDR1 and CDR2 (germline): SGHDN, FVKESK.

Comments on this clonotype: The likely explanation is a read error, given a far larger clone one base away. The V gene is TRBV28, the J gene TRBJ1-2; 7 bases are shared with TRBD1. Germline V gene sequence: CDR1 MDHEN, CDR2 SYDVKM. V lost 5 bases and J lost 8; bases outside the gene matches: 5. The CDR3 has 12 amino acids. CDR3 in amino acids: CASSGQAGGYTF. In nucleotides, the CDR3 is TGTGCCAGCAGTGGACAGGCGGGAGGCTACACCTTC.

This clonotype was seen more than once but under ten times. The chain uses TRBV18 and TRBJ2-5; 11 nucleotides agree with TRBD2. The germline gives CDR1 KGHSH, CDR2 LQKENI. The CDR3 has 17 amino acids. V was clipped by 1 base and J by 9 bases; unmatched bases: 13. CDR3 bases: TGTGCCAGCTCACCACGCCTAGCGGGAGGTCCAAAGTGGGCCCAGTACTTC. It translates to CASSPRLAGGPKWAQYF.

The chain links TRBV7-2 to TRBJ2-7; 10 nucleotides match TRBD1. The germline CDR1 and CDR2 sequences are SGHTA and FQGNSA. V shed 7 bases, J shed 4 bases, and the junction held 1 base outside the gene matches. There are 12 residues in the CDR3. In DNA form, the CDR3 reads TGTGCCAGCACGGGACAGGGGTACGAGCAGTACTTC. It yields the protein CASTGQGYEQYF.

This clonotype is medium-sized by share. The gene calls are TRBV27 and TRBJ1-1; weak D call: TRBD1 (6 bases). From germline, CDR1 is MNHEY and CDR2 SMNVEV (reference sequence). CDR3 length: 16 amino acids. The V gene lost 0 bases and the J gene lost 5 bases, with 16 bases spanning the gap. CDR3 protein: CASSLSDRLHLTEAFF. The CDR3 DNA sequence: TGTGCCAGCAGTTTATCGGACAGACTCCACTTGACTGAAGCTTTCTTT.

By its share, this clonotype is medium-sized. The chain has TRBV28 and TRBJ2-7; TRBD2 agrees at 11 bases. There are 15 residues in the CDR3. Germline CDR1 and CDR2: MDHEN and SYDVKM. Unmatched junction bases numbered 6, after V lost 4 bases and J lost 4 bases. The CDR3 loop reads CASSSLAGGEYEQYF. The CDR3 DNA follows: TGTGCCAGCAGTTCCCTAGCGGGGGGTGAGTACGAGCAGTACTTC.

By share of the sample, this clonotype is medium-sized. The chain couples TRBV5-5 to TRBJ2-1; maybe TRBD1 (5 bases). V was pared by 2 bases and J by 0 bases, with 9 bases between. Germline CDR1 reads SGHKS; CDR2 reads YYEKEE (reference sequence). The CDR3 runs 15 residues. CDR3 protein: CASSLYRSSYNEQFF. Here the CDR3 DNA reads TGTGCCAGCAGCTTATACAGGAGCTCCTACAATGAGCAGTTCTTC.

By sample fraction, this clonotype is medium-sized. This rearrangement joins TRBV27 to TRBJ1-2; D gene uncertain. The CDR3 is 11 residues long. Germline V gene data show CDR1 as MNHEY and CDR2 as SMNVEV (reference sequence). Trimming pared 9 bases from V and 5 bases from J, leaving 10 bases between. The CDR3 bases are TGTGCCAGTGGTATTTTTTATGGCTACACCTTC. This sequence encodes CASGIFYGYTF.

This clonotype has only a few counts. The V gene is TRBV20-1, the J gene TRBJ2-3, with 8 bases lining up with TRBD1. Germline CDR1 reads DFQATT; CDR2 reads SNEGSKA (reference sequence). After removal of 3 bases from V and 4 bases from J, the junction contained 6 bases not matched to a gene. The CDR3 covers 14 residues. The CDR3 nucleotides read TGCAGTGCTAGGGTGGCAGGGGGCGCAGATACGCAGTATTTT. It yields the protein CSARVAGGADTQYF.